This T cell receptor beta chain was identified during a study of OX40 agonist ivuxolimab in advanced cancers. Overall study findings and caveats: Clonal expansion by week 6 occurred in CD4+ and CD8+ blood T cells (at 0.1 to 3.0 mg/kg).

The method was immunoSEQ multiplex PCR; TCRdb's version includes in-frame clones alone and lacks a portion of them. The data hold about 84,000 clones, with roughly 87% observed a single time. Comment on this clone: Its specificity is not known. At one end the junction does not follow the germline gene, possibly because of a read error.

The germline CDR1 and CDR2 sequences are MDHEN and SYDVKM. This CDR3 has 12 amino acids. The sample was CD4+ or CD8+ T cells sorted from blood, taken in a trial of the OX40 agonist ivuxolimab. The gene calls are TRBV28 and TRBJ1-5; 7 positions agree with TRBD1. The origin of this receptor is an adult with an advanced solid tumor such as melanoma, head and neck, liver or kidney cancer. CDR3 in amino acids: CASSINRDRENF. The CDR3 bases are TGTGCCAGCAGTATAAACCGGGACAGAGAAAATTTT.